The rows below give T cell receptor beta chains drawn from one sample of a study of blood T cell repertoires in COVID-19. Data came from immunoSEQ multiplex PCR; TCRdb stores just in-frame clones and leaves some out. The repertoire has about 200,000 clones, about 88% of them found once; the top ten carry roughly 4.5%. The specimen was peripheral blood. All receptors come from a woman aged 80 or over with acute or convalescent COVID-19. Both conserved end residues are part of each CDR3. The D gene is left open where the match is weak. Size is stated for part of the rows, as once, few or many counts, or as a class when the clone is expanded.

>TRBJ2-4|NA|TRBV9|NA
TGTGCCAGCAGCGTACAGACAGGAGCGAAAAACATTCAGTACTTC
CASSVQTGAKNIQYF
>TRBJ1-6|NA|TRBV7-6|NA
TGTGCCAGCAGCTTAGATGAGTACTCACCCCTCCACTTT
CASSLDEYSPLHF
>TRBJ1-1|few|TRBV10-2|TRBD1
TGCGCCAGCAGTTACATATCGACAGGGGAAACTGAAGCTTTCTTT
CASSYISTGETEAFF
>TRBJ1-4|NA|TRBV20-1|NA
TGCAGTGCTAGAACGAGGGAAAAACTGTTTTTT
CSARTREKLFF
>TRBJ2-5|NA|TRBV30|NA
TGTGCCTGGAGGCGAAAAGAGACCCAGTACTTC
CAWRRKETQYF
>TRBJ1-1|NA|TRBV11-2|NA
TGTGCCAGCAGCCAAGGGAGGGGTTGGAACACTGAAGCTTTCTTT
CASSQGRGWNTEAFF
>TRBJ1-4|NA|TRBV28|NA
TGTGCCAGCAGCCCAGGGTCCGTTGGTGAAAAACTGTTTTTT
CASSPGSVGEKLFF
>TRBJ1-6|NA|TRBV18|NA
TGTGCCAGCTCACCAGACACGGATTCACCCCTCCACTTT
CASSPDTDSPLHF
>TRBJ1-2|NA|TRBV5-6|NA
TGTGCCAGCAGCTTGTTACAGGGAGAGGGCTACACCTTC
CASSLLQGEGYTF
>TRBJ1-1|few|TRBV28|NA
TGTGCCAGCAGTCAACATATGAACACTGAAGCTTTCTTT
CASSQHMNTEAFF
>TRBJ2-2|NA|TRBV6-5|NA
TGTGCCAGCAGACCCCCGGGGGTAAACACCGGGGAGCTGTTTTTT
CASRPPGVNTGELFF
>TRBJ2-1|NA|TRBV11-2|NA
TGTGCCAGCAGCTTTTGGGACTCTCGTAATGAGCAGTTCTTC
CASSFWDSRNEQFF
>TRBJ2-1|NA|TRBV7-2|TRBD2
TGTGCCAGCAGCTTAAATTTGCTAGCGGGACAGAGCTCCTACAATGAGCAGTTCTTC
CASSLNLLAGQSSYNEQFF
>TRBJ1-1|NA|TRBV27|TRBD1
TGTGCCAGCAGTTGGGCCGGGACAGGGGGCACTGAAGCTTTCTTT
CASSWAGTGGTEAFF
>TRBJ2-1|NA|TRBV11-2|TRBD2
TGTGCCAGCAGCTTTTACCCGACTAGCGGCTACAATGAGCAGTTCTTC
CASSFYPTSGYNEQFF
>TRBJ2-1|NA|TRBV20-1|TRBD2
TGCAGTGCTAGTACCCGGCGGGAGTCCTACAATGAGCAGTTCTTC
CSASTRRESYNEQFF
>TRBJ1-5|NA|TRBV5-1|TRBD1
TGCGCCAGCAGCTCCCAGGGGGATCAGCCCCAGCATTTT
CASSSQGDQPQHF
>TRBJ2-7|once|TRBV18|NA
TGTGCCAGCTCACCCTCGACAGGATGGGCCTACGAGCAGTACTTC
CASSPSTGWAYEQYF
>TRBJ2-7|NA|TRBV2|TRBD2
TGTGCCAGCGTAAATCCGGGACTAGCGGGAGTATCCGGCGAGCAGTACTTC
CASVNPGLAGVSGEQYF
>TRBJ2-7|NA|TRBV27|NA
TGTGCCAGCAGTTCCCCAACATCCTACGAGCAGTACTTC
CASSSPTSYEQYF
>TRBJ1-5|once|TRBV7-9|NA
TGTGCCAGCAGCAAAACAGGGTCCAGCAATCAGCCCCAGCATTTT
CASSKTGSSNQPQHF
>TRBJ2-7|NA|TRBV6-5|TRBD1
TGTGCCAGCAGTTACGCGGGACAGGGATCCTACGAGCAGTACTTC
CASSYAGQGSYEQYF
>TRBJ1-2|NA|TRBV7-9|NA
TGTGCCAGCAGCCCTCAAGATTGGTCGACAGTGAACTATGGCTACACCTTC
CASSPQDWSTVNYGYTF
>TRBJ1-1|NA|TRBV18|TRBD1
TGTGCCAGCTCATCCACAGGGGGCTTCACTGAAGCTTTCTTT
CASSSTGGFTEAFF
>TRBJ2-3|NA|TRBV20-1|NA
TGCAGTGTGGTACTAGGAGATACGCAGTATTTT
CSVVLGDTQYF
>TRBJ2-5|NA|TRBV19|TRBD1
TGTGCCAGTAGTATTGTGGGACAGGGACAAGAGACCCAGTACTTC
CASSIVGQGQETQYF
>TRBJ1-4|NA|TRBV19|TRBD1
TGTGCCAGTAGTATAGATCTCCGGGACAGGGGGGATGAAAAACTGTTTTTT
CASSIDLRDRGDEKLFF
>TRBJ2-7|NA|TRBV6-5|TRBD1
TGTGCCAGCAGCCCCCGGGACAGGGACTACGAGCAGTACTTC
CASSPRDRDYEQYF
>TRBJ2-2|NA|TRBV5-1|TRBD1
TGCGCCAGCAGACCCGGGACAGACACCGGGGAGCTGTTTTTT
CASRPGTDTGELFF
>TRBJ2-2|once|TRBV11-1|TRBD1
TGTGCCAGCAGCCCCCGGGACAGGCCCGGGGAGCTGTTTTTT
CASSPRDRPGELFF
>TRBJ1-2|NA|TRBV5-4|NA
TGTGCCAGCAGCTTGGGTCTTAACTATGGCTACACCTTC
CASSLGLNYGYTF
>TRBJ1-5|NA|TRBV9|NA
TGTGCCAGCAGCGTAGGACAGTCAGGTCAGCCCCAGCATTTT
CASSVGQSGQPQHF
>TRBJ2-7|NA|TRBV2|NA
TGTGCCAGCAGCATTCAGAGCGCAGGGGAGTTCGAGCAGTACTTC
CASSIQSAGEFEQYF
>TRBJ1-1|NA|TRBV6-5|TRBD1
TGTGCCAGCAGACTGACAGGGGGGAACACTGAAGCTTTCTTT
CASRLTGGNTEAFF
>TRBJ1-5|NA|TRBV19|TRBD1
TGTGCCAGTAGTCCCTACAGGGGTAGTGGCAATCAGCCCCAGCATTTT
CASSPYRGSGNQPQHF
>TRBJ1-1|NA|TRBV12-3/TRBV12-4|NA
TGTGCCAGCAGTTTTAAGAGGAACACTGAAGCTTTCTTT
CASSFKRNTEAFF
>TRBJ1-1|NA|TRBV7-2|NA
TGTGCCAGCAGCGTACTACTTAACACTGAAGCTTTCTTT
CASSVLLNTEAFF
>TRBJ2-2|once|TRBV12-5|NA
TGTGCTAGTGGTTTGGCTTACATCGGGGAGCTGTTTTTT
CASGLAYIGELFF
>TRBJ1-1|few|TRBV18|NA
TGTGCCAGCTCACCAATTGAGCAGGGGTACACTGAAGCTTTCTTT
CASSPIEQGYTEAFF
>TRBJ1-3|NA|TRBV30|NA
TGTGCCTGGAGTAGAGGCCAGGGAAGCATAACTGGAAACACCATATATTTT
CAWSRGQGSITGNTIYF
>TRBJ2-7|few|TRBV28|TRBD2
TGTGCCAGCAGTGTCCCCTTTAGCGGGAGCAACGAGCAGTACTTC
CASSVPFSGSNEQYF
>TRBJ1-6|few|TRBV11-2|NA
TGTGCCAGCAGCTTAACGTGGGCCTCATATAATTCACCCCTCCACTTT
CASSLTWASYNSPLHF
>TRBJ1-4|NA|TRBV10-3|TRBD1
TGTGCCATCAGTGAGTATCCGGGACAGCATAATGAAAAACTGTTTTTT
CAISEYPGQHNEKLFF
>TRBJ1-3|NA|TRBV10-3|NA
TGTGCCATCAGTGGTCAGAAGACTGGAAACACCATATATTTT
CAISGQKTGNTIYF
>TRBJ2-3|few|TRBV24-1|TRBD1
TGTGCCACCAGTGACCTCCCGACAGGGGGCGCGACAGATACGCAGTATTTT
CATSDLPTGGATDTQYF
>TRBJ1-2|NA|TRBV19|NA
TGTGCCAGTAGTGCGAGTAACTATGGCTACACCTTC
CASSASNYGYTF
>TRBJ2-1|NA|TRBV10-1|NA
TGCGCCAGCAGTGAGTCTTACGGCGGGGTGGGGGAGCAGTTCTTC
CASSESYGGVGEQFF
>TRBJ1-6|NA|TRBV7-2|NA
TGTGCCAGCAGCTTAGATGGGACACGCATTAATTCACCCCTCCACTTT
CASSLDGTRINSPLHF
>TRBJ1-2|NA|TRBV7-2|NA
TGTGCCAGCATCCCGGGGGGGAGGGGAGCTGGCTACACCTTC
CASIPGGRGAGYTF
>TRBJ2-7|once|TRBV5-5|TRBD2
TGTGCCAGCAGCTTGGGAGTAGCGGGAGTTGGGTCCTACGAGCAGTACTTC
CASSLGVAGVGSYEQYF
>TRBJ1-2|NA|TRBV3-1/TRBV3-2|NA
TGTGCCAGCAGCCAATACCAGGGTTATGGCTACACCTTC
CASSQYQGYGYTF
>TRBJ2-7|NA|TRBV18|NA
TGTGCCAGCTCACCGGTAGCGGCAGACTACGAGCAGTACTTC
CASSPVAADYEQYF
>TRBJ1-2|NA|TRBV6-1|NA
TGTGCCAGCAGTGAAGCGCTAATCCAGGCGTATGGCTACACCTTC
CASSEALIQAYGYTF
>TRBJ1-5|NA|TRBV27|NA
TGTGCCAGCAGTTTAAAGACTTCCCAGCCCCAGCATTTT
CASSLKTSQPQHF
>TRBJ2-5|NA|TRBV18|NA
TGTGCCAGCTCACCACCGGCGGGGAGGGAGACCCAGTACTTC
CASSPPAGRETQYF
>TRBJ2-5|NA|TRBV6-5|NA
TGTGCCAGCAGTTACTTCAAGGAGGGGTCAGGGACCCAGTACTTC
CASSYFKEGSGTQYF
>TRBJ2-3|NA|TRBV7-7|NA
TGTGCTAGCAGCTTGGTTCCCCCGTCGAGGGCCAGCACAGATACGCAGTATTTT
CASSLVPPSRASTDTQYF
>TRBJ2-2|NA|TRBV24-1|TRBD1
TGTGCCACCAGTGACCGCGGGACAGGTCGTTCCGGGGAGCTGTTTTTT
CATSDRGTGRSGELFF
>TRBJ2-5|NA|TRBV11-2|NA
TGTGCCAGCAGCTTAGTGGAGGAGACCCAGTACTTC
CASSLVEETQYF